The clone carrying this T cell receptor (beta chain) was detected only a few times. This sample is part of a study of T-cell memory formation after mild COVID-19. Each CDR3 protein gets one entry after TCRdb re-called the 5' RACE reads with MiXCR. The table lists some 330,000 distinct CDR3 sequences, around 21% of them singletons. V lost 0 bases and J lost 7; bases outside the gene matches: 8. This CDR3 contains 16 residues. Germline values: CDR1 LGHNA, CDR2 YNFKEQ. Material for sequencing was PBMCs or a T cell subset sorted from them (not recorded which). The sequence derives from an adult woman who had mild COVID-19 (a few samples of this study predate the infection). Cell type and time point are not known. The V call is TRBV4-2, the J call TRBJ2-1; 8 nucleotides line up with TRBD2. CDR3 nucleotides: TGTGCCAGCAGCCAAGATCGGGCTAGCGGGTGGAATGAGCAGTTCTTC. Amino acid sequence: CASSQDRASGWNEQFF.